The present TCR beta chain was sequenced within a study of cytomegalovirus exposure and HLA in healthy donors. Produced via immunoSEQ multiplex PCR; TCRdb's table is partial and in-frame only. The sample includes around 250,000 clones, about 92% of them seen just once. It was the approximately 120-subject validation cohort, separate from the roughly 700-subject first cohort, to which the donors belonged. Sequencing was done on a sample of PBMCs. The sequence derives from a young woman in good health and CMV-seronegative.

The CDR3 reads CASSPARTSGMEEFF. DNA of the CDR3: TGTGCCAGCAGTCCCGCCCGGACTAGCGGGATGGAGGAGTTCTTC. The V call is TRBV28, the J call TRBJ2-1; 12 bases fit TRBD2. V gave up 5 bases and J gave up 14 bases; unmatched junction bases: 13. Per germline, CDR1 MDHEN and CDR2 SYDVKM. This CDR3 comprises 15 residues.